Below, 10 T cell receptor beta chains from the same sample are listed, as sequenced in a study of patients and donors after allogeneic stem cell transplantation. Using its own MiXCR run on the RT-PCR reads, TCRdb lists one record per CDR3 protein. The table includes 30,000 to 35,000 distinct CDR3 sequences, approximately 6.2% detected once. The sample comprised blood, either unsorted or a sorted T cell fraction (not recorded which). These receptors originate from a human donor who was either an allogeneic HSCT recipient or a stem cell or donor lymphocyte infusion donor (not recorded which). It is not recorded whose cells these are; they may come from a transplant donor.

The sample holds many counts of this clonotype. The chain is built from TRBV5-1 and TRBJ2-5; maybe TRBD1 (6 bases). V shed 4 bases and J shed 5 bases, with 15 bases lying between them. The CDR3 is 14 amino acids. Per the germline V gene, CDR1 is SGHRS and CDR2 is YFSETQ. The CDR3 spells CASSIGVGAETQYF. The CDR3 region has the DNA TGCGCCAGCAGCATAGGAGTGGGGGCGGAGACCCAGTACTTC.

This clonotype was seen many times. CDR3 nucleotides: TGTGCCAGCAGCCCGGGGACTCTAGATACGCAGTATTTT. It is translated as CASSPGTLDTQYF. The gene calls are TRBV3-1 and TRBJ2-3; D is perhaps TRBD2 (6 bases). Trimming took 4 bases from V and 5 from J, leaving 10 bases between them. CDR1 is LGHDT and CDR2 is YNNKEL in the germline V gene (reference sequence). The CDR3 contains 13 residues.

This clonotype showed up many times. The V call is TRBV18, the J call TRBJ2-2; D perhaps matches TRBD2 (6 bases). CDR1 is KGHSH and CDR2 is LQKENI in the germline V gene. This CDR3 is 14 amino acids long. V dropped 4 bases and J dropped 7 bases, with 13 bases sitting between them. This chain's CDR3 is CASSRDRLDGELFF. The CDR3 DNA reads as TGTGCCAGCTCACGGGACCGACTAGACGGGGAGCTGTTTTTT.

This clonotype was seen repeatedly, ten times or more. The chain links TRBV18 to TRBJ2-2; a weak D match, TRBD2 (6 bases). The CDR3 has 16 amino acids. Looked up from germline, CDR1 is KGHSH and CDR2 is LQKENI. V was clipped by 0 bases and J by 1 base, with 9 bases between them. CDR3 region: CASSPPISGNTGELFF. DNA for the CDR3: TGTGCCAGCTCACCACCCATTAGCGGGAACACCGGGGAGCTGTTTTTT.

The table lists this clonotype with many counts. V gene TRBV28 combines with J gene TRBJ2-7; 7 positions match TRBD1. The CDR3 covers 15 residues. CDR1 and CDR2 from the germline V gene are MDHEN and SYDVKM. V lost 5 bases, J lost 6 bases, and 13 bases stayed unmatched. CDR3 bases: TGTGCCAGCAGTCGACCCCCAGGGGGTCCAGTCGAGCAGTACTTC. Protein product: CASSRPPGGPVEQYF.

The sample holds many counts of this clonotype. The rearrangement joins TRBV25-1 to TRBJ2-2, with 8 bases matching TRBD2. The germline V gene has CDR1 MGHDK and CDR2 SYGVNS. Germline trimming cut 4 bases from V and 0 bases from J; bases unmatched to any gene: 4. This CDR3 region has 16 residues. CDR3 sequence reads: CASSARTSSNTGELFF. The CDR3 bases are TGTGCCAGCAGTGCCCGGACTAGCTCGAACACCGGGGAGCTGTTTTTT.

The sample holds a few counts of this clonotype. The chain's CDR3 is CASSIIRRDTQYF. CDR3 bases: TGTGCCAGCAGCATCATAAGAAGGGATACGCAGTATTTT. The chain links TRBV12-3 or TRBV12-4 to TRBJ2-3; D not resolved. Trimming took 6 bases from V and 6 from J, leaving 13 bases between them. The CDR3 loop spans 13 amino acids.

V is TRBV4-3 and J is TRBJ2-7; TRBD1 is a possible D gene (6 bases). Germline CDR1 reads LGHNA; CDR2 reads YSLEER. Trimming removed 1 base from V and 4 bases from J, with 14 bases in between. The CDR3 has 15 amino acids. The CDR3 nucleotides read TGCGCCAGCAGCCAAGGGTCAGGGGCCAATTACGAGCAGTACTTC. Its protein is CASSQGSGANYEQYF.

The chain links TRBV5-5 to TRBJ1-2; 10 positions agree with TRBD1. In germline, CDR1 is SGHKS, CDR2 YYEKEE (reference sequence). The CDR3 contains 15 residues. With V trimmed by 2 bases and J by 4 bases, 5 bases remained unmatched. The CDR3: CASSLWDRGGYGYTF. The DNA for the CDR3 is TGTGCCAGCAGCTTATGGGACAGGGGCGGCTATGGCTACACCTTC. The full variable domain, with the rest looked up from reference TRBV5-5 and TRBJ1-2, is DAGVTQSPTHLIKTRGQQVTLRCSPISGHKSVSWYQQVLGQGPQFIFQYYEKEERGRGNFPDRFSARQFPNYSSELNVNALLLGDSALYLCASSLWDRGGYGYTFGSGTRLTVV.

This clonotype showed up just a few times. V gene TRBV7-9 combines with J gene TRBJ1-4, with 8 bases lining up with TRBD1. Germline values: CDR1 SEHNR, CDR2 FQNEAQ (reference sequence). The CDR3 runs 15 residues. After removal of 0 bases from V and 8 bases from J, the junction contained 5 bases not matched to a gene. CDR3 nucleotide sequence: TGTGCCAGCAGCTTAGCGCAGGGGGCAGGCGAAAAACTGTTTTTT. As protein: CASSLAQGAGEKLFF.